Described below is a single T cell receptor (beta chain) sequence and its context. Its antigen is not known. These data belong to a study of CD8 T cells in ankylosing spondylitis. Regarding the study as a whole: Clones tied to disease were said to be significantly enriched in matched ankylosing spondylitis synovial fluid.

Trimming took off 3 bases at V and 7 bases at J, with 19 bases between the two ends. Per the germline V gene, CDR1 is SGHDT and CDR2 is YYEEEE. The CDR3 length is 15 residues. TCRdb re-derived calls from the 5' RACE reads in MiXCR, one entry per CDR3 protein. Of 250,000 to 350,000 distinct CDR3 sequences in the sample, 20% were seen once. Sample: blood, either unsorted or a sorted T cell fraction (not recorded which). The TCR sequence derives from a female donor with ankylosing spondylitis or in good health (not recorded which). This chain connects TRBV5-6 to TRBJ2-5; possible D gene TRBD2, 5 bases. The CDR3 DNA is TGTGCCAGCAGCTCGACGCACCGCAGCGAGGGGACCCAGTACTTC. This encodes CASSSTHRSEGTQYF.